The 14 T cell receptor beta chains in this list originate from one sample, sequenced in a study of blood T cell repertoires in COVID-19. Profiled with immunoSEQ multiplex PCR; TCRdb holds only in-frame clones, not every one. The sample holds roughly 230,000 clones, roughly 85% seen once. Sequenced input: peripheral blood. The receptors derive from a woman of 80 years or more with acute or convalescent COVID-19.

The chain recombines TRBV5-6 with TRBJ2-7; 8 positions match TRBD2. The CDR3 sequence is 13 residues long. Losses at the gene ends were 4 bases for V and 5 bases for J; bases not matched to a gene: 5. From germline, CDR1 is SGHDT and CDR2 YYEEEE. The DNA for the CDR3 is TGTGCCAGCAGCCGGCGGGGGGTCCACGAGCAGTACTTC. Its translation: CASSRRGVHEQYF.

The V and J genes are TRBV21-1 and TRBJ2-7; the table's D call, TRBD1, has no DNA check behind it. TRBV21-1 is termed a pseudogene. The CDR3 runs 18 residues. The CDR3 DNA sequence: TGTGCCAGCAGCAAAGGGGCAGACAAGGCCCAGGGGGGACCCGAGCAGTACTTC. Amino acid sequence: CASSKGADKAQGGPEQYF.

This clone was detected only a few times. The chain is built from TRBV19 and TRBJ1-1; the D is unclear. The germline V gene encodes CDR1 LNHDA and CDR2 SQIVND (reference sequence). Trimming took off 1 base at V and 4 bases at J, with 10 bases between the two ends. The CDR3 is 14 amino acids. The CDR3 DNA reads TGTGCCAGTAGTATAGGGCCCCAAAGCACTGAAGCTTTCTTT. The encoded protein is CASSIGPQSTEAFF.

The V call is TRBV15, the J call TRBJ1-2, with a weak D call TRBD1 (5 bases). Trimming removed 0 bases at V and 8 bases at J, with 19 bases between. The CDR3 totals 16 residues. Germline assignment: CDR1 LNHNV and CDR2 YYDKDF (reference sequence). The CDR3 nucleotides are TGTGCCACCAGCAGAGATTTGGGGGGAAGGGTAGGAGGCTACACCTTC. Encoded protein: CATSRDLGGRVGGYTF.

The V and J genes are TRBV18 and TRBJ1-1, with 7 bases fitting TRBD1. The CDR3 loop spans 15 amino acids. Losses at the gene ends were 5 bases for V and 7 bases for J; bases not matched to a gene: 13. CDR1 and CDR2 (germline): KGHSH, LQKENI. The CDR3 here is CASSTVPGQRNEAFF. DNA of the CDR3: TGTGCCAGCTCAACGGTTCCGGGACAGCGCAATGAAGCTTTCTTT.

The count of this clone is one. The J gene is TRBJ1-2, the V gene TRBV5-5; 7 nucleotides align to TRBD1. The CDR3 runs 16 residues. J was trimmed by 5 bases and V by 0 bases; bases with no gene match: 10. Germline CDR1 SGHKS, CDR2 YYEKEE (reference sequence). CDR3 residues: CASSLVPGQQNYGYTF. The CDR3 bases are TGTGCCAGCAGCTTGGTACCGGGACAGCAGAATTATGGCTACACCTTC.

The rearrangement links TRBV28 to TRBJ2-1, with TRBD1 identical over 8 bases. Per germline, CDR1 MDHEN and CDR2 SYDVKM. This CDR3 is built from 16 residues. Trimming at V came to 4 bases and at J to 5 bases, leaving 10 bases not matched to a gene. The CDR3 DNA sequence: TGTGCCAGCAGTTGGAGGGGACAGGTGGCGAACAATGAGCAGTTCTTC. Its translation: CASSWRGQVANNEQFF.

This chain joins TRBV2 and TRBJ2-2; 10 bases fit TRBD2. The germline gives CDR1 SNHLY, CDR2 FYNNEI. The CDR3 spans 18 residues. V lost 2 bases and J lost 1; bases outside the gene matches: 7. The CDR3 here is CASSERLAGAKNTGELFF. DNA for the CDR3: TGTGCCAGCAGTGAAAGGCTAGCGGGGGCCAAGAACACCGGGGAGCTGTTTTTT.

This clone showed up just once. V and J are TRBV5-1 and TRBJ2-3; 14 positions agree with TRBD2. Germline V gene data show CDR1 as SGHRS and CDR2 as YFSETQ. The CDR3 runs to 17 residues. V dropped 4 bases and J dropped 6; count of bases not matched to a gene: 10. The DNA of the CDR3 is TGCGCCAGCAGCCGTCGGACTAGCGGGGGGCCGGCGGATACGCAGTATTTT. Protein: CASSRRTSGGPADTQYF.

V is TRBV27 and J is TRBJ2-2, with 14 bases aligning to TRBD2. Germline CDR1 is MNHEY and CDR2 is SMNVEV (reference sequence). The V gene end was trimmed by 6 bases and the J gene end by 8 bases; junction bases not matched to a gene: 5. This CDR3 is 15 amino acids long. The CDR3 bases are TGTGCCAGCAGACCGGGACTAGCGGGGGTGGGGGAGCTGTTTTTT. This gives the protein CASRPGLAGVGELFF.

The chain is built from TRBV19 and TRBJ2-2, with TRBD1 matching 9 bases. Germline V gene lookup returns CDR1 LNHDA and CDR2 SQIVND (reference sequence). V was clipped by 7 bases and J by 4 bases; unmatched bases: 7. This CDR3 is 15 amino acids long. The CDR3 loop reads CASIRDRETTGELFF. The CDR3 DNA reads TGTGCCAGTATCCGGGACAGGGAGACCACCGGGGAGCTGTTTTTT.

The chain uses TRBV9 and TRBJ2-2; 11 nucleotides agree with TRBD2. V lost 2 bases to trimming and J lost 2 bases; unmatched junction nucleotides: 11. The CDR3 covers 19 residues. The germline V gene has CDR1 SGDLS and CDR2 YYNGEE. CDR3 DNA: TGTGCCAGCAGCGTCGACCCTCTAGCGGGGGGACCTAACACCGGGGAGCTGTTTTTT. It yields the protein CASSVDPLAGGPNTGELFF.

This rearrangement joins TRBV30 to TRBJ2-1; tentatively, D is TRBD2 (6 bases). This CDR3 comprises 13 residues. V was clipped by 3 bases and J by 9 bases, with 15 bases between them. The germline V gene encodes CDR1 GTSNPN and CDR2 SVGIG (reference sequence). The CDR3 DNA sequence: TGTGCCTGGAGCCTCCCCCGACTAGGTGAGCAGTTCTTC. It translates to CAWSLPRLGEQFF.

Turning to this clone: The same CDR3 is also encoded by other DNA sequences in this sample. V and J are TRBV9 and TRBJ1-1; possibly TRBD1 for D (5 bases). The CDR3 totals 14 residues. V dropped 0 bases and J dropped 4 bases, with 10 bases sitting between them. CDR1 and CDR2 (germline): SGDLS, YYNGEE. CDR3 sequence (DNA): TGTGCCAGCAGCGTAGCTGGGCAGGGCACTGAAGCTTTCTTT. Translated: CASSVAGQGTEAFF. Variable domain in full (rest from reference TRBV9 and TRBJ1-1): DSGVTQTPKHLITATGQRVTLRCSPRSGDLSVYWYQQSLDQGLQFLIQYYNGEERAKGNILERFSAQQFPDLHSELNLSSLELGDSALYFCASSVAGQGTEAFFGQGTRLTVV.